This T cell receptor beta chain was sequenced for a study of radiation and T cells in renal cell carcinoma. Overall study findings and caveats: Top tumor clonotypes rose in blood 2 weeks post-radiation, then contracted.

Only in-frame clones appear in the TCRdb table, and some are missing; sequencing was by immunoSEQ multiplex PCR. The sample contains approximately 85,000 clones, roughly 87% of which appear only once. This CDR3 has 14 amino acids. CDR1 is LNHDA, CDR2 SQIVND, per germline (reference sequence). Trimming cost V 3 bases and J 4 bases, with 10 bases left between them. As to time point: blood 4 weeks post-SBRT, at nephrectomy. Treatment meaning: 15 Gy SBRT to primary tumor, nephrectomy 4 weeks later. Radiation-treated patients gave blood at baseline, week 2 and week 4. The tumor was a clear cell renal cell carcinoma. On this clone: What it binds is not known.

The TCR sequence derives from a woman between 65 and 79 years old with renal cell carcinoma. This specimen consisted of blood, obtained from a patient whose treatment included radiotherapy and nephrectomy. The gene calls are TRBV19 and TRBJ1-3, with D unresolved. CDR3 region: CASSMGGAGNTIYF. The CDR3 DNA follows: TGTGCCAGTAGTATGGGAGGCGCCGGAAACACCATATATTTT.